The subject of this entry is one T cell receptor (beta chain). Trimming stripped 1 base from V and 15 bases from J, with 11 bases between. CDR1 is DFQATT, CDR2 SNEGSKA, per germline (reference sequence). The CDR3 is made up of 10 amino acids. This sample was taken from a study of blood T cell repertoires in COVID-19. Study at large: Samples taken during acute and convalescent COVID-19 were collected in the United States, Italy and Spain. T cells, B-cell-depleted T cells, or PBMCs provided the cDNA or gDNA that served as material.

The authors' processing: Amplifying reference gene primers gave estimates of nucleated cell counts. Measured with immunoSEQ multiplex PCR; TCRdb has only the in-frame clones, and not every one. Clonal size and the V and J genes are those of that table, whereas D and trimming came from the DNA. Among fewer than 250,000 clones listed, 70% to 90% were seen once. The sequencing input was peripheral blood. The gene calls are TRBV20-1 and TRBJ2-3, with D unresolved. This receptor was obtained from a woman at least 80 years old with acute or convalescent COVID-19. The CDR3 loop is CSARGPPPYF. The CDR3 nucleotides read TGCAGTGCTAGAGGGCCCCCCCCATATTTT.